A selection of T cell receptor beta chains follows, all from one sample in a study of blood T cell repertoires in COVID-19. TCRdb's copy holds only in-frame clones and misses some; the assay was immunoSEQ multiplex PCR. Among just over 95,000 clones, about nine tenths were seen once, and the ten largest hold 5% to 6%. Input material: peripheral blood. The origin of the receptors is a man over 45 with acute or convalescent COVID-19. Each CDR3 is given with its conserved first and last residue. The D gene is left open where the match is weak. Clone sizes are given selectively: once, few, many, or a class where the clone is expanded.

cdr3_length j_call clone_size v_call d_call cdr3_aa cdr3_nt
13 TRBJ1-2 . TRBV24-1 . CATSDAQGGGYTF TGTGCCACCAGTGACGCACAGGGCGGGGGCTACACCTTC
15 TRBJ1-6 . TRBV14 TRBD1 CASSHSDRGLSPLHF TGTGCCAGCAGCCATTCGGACAGGGGGCTTTCACCCCTCCACTTT
13 TRBJ2-3 . TRBV25-1 TRBD1 CASGQGRLDTQYF TGTGCCAGCGGACAGGGGAGATTAGATACGCAGTATTTT
13 TRBJ1-1 . TRBV18 . CASSLNMRTEAFF TGTGCCAGCTCACTCAACATGAGGACTGAAGCTTTCTTT
14 TRBJ1-5 . TRBV24-1 . CATSGAGLFQPQHF TGTGCCACCTCAGGGGCAGGGCTTTTTCAGCCCCAGCATTTT
14 TRBJ2-5 . TRBV11-1 . CASTPAAGQETQYF TGTGCCAGCACCCCGGCGGCAGGGCAAGAGACCCAGTACTTC
15 TRBJ2-7 . TRBV6-5 . CASSYSGSRVDEQYF TGTGCCAGCAGTTACTCCGGGTCGCGTGTGGACGAGCAGTACTTC
17 TRBJ2-1 . TRBV10-3 . CAIRRTVDERLYNEQFF TGTGCCATAAGGAGGACAGTGGACGAAAGACTGTACAATGAGCAGTTCTTC
14 TRBJ2-1 . TRBV6-5 . CASSTRQPYNEQFF TGTGCCAGCAGTACCCGACAGCCCTACAATGAGCAGTTCTTC
13 TRBJ2-7 . TRBV7-9 . CASRGPGVREQYF TGTGCCAGCAGGGGACCGGGGGTAAGGGAGCAGTACTTC
13 TRBJ2-7 . TRBV27 . CASSLQGSYEQYF TGTGCCAGCAGTTTGCAGGGATCCTACGAGCAGTACTTC
13 TRBJ1-4 once TRBV19 . CASSISIGEKLFF TGTGCCAGTAGTATAAGTATCGGTGAAAAACTGTTTTTT
16 TRBJ2-7 . TRBV12-5 TRBD1 CASGFPSGTGGHEQYF TGTGCTAGTGGTTTTCCATCCGGGACAGGGGGCCACGAGCAGTACTTC
11 TRBJ2-1 . TRBV20-1 . CSASNYNEQFF TGCAGTGCTAGCAACTACAATGAGCAGTTCTTC
14 TRBJ2-1 . TRBV7-9 TRBD2 CASTPGLAGEEQFF TGTGCCAGCACCCCCGGACTAGCGGGAGAAGAGCAGTTCTTC
13 TRBJ1-2 . TRBV19 TRBD1 CASSRDRGYGYTF TGTGCCAGTAGCCGCGACAGGGGCTATGGCTACACCTTC
15 TRBJ2-1 once TRBV24-1 . CATSDEGPGGNEQFF TGTGCCACCAGTGACGAGGGTCCCGGAGGCAATGAGCAGTTCTTC
15 TRBJ1-5 few TRBV19 TRBD1 CASSTRGTGNQPQHF TGTGCCAGTAGCACTAGAGGGACAGGCAATCAGCCCCAGCATTTT
14 TRBJ1-2 . TRBV10-2 TRBD1 CASAPGTGNYGYTF TGCGCCAGTGCTCCCGGGACAGGGAACTATGGCTACACCTTC
16 TRBJ2-5 . TRBV7-6 TRBD2 CASSSTSGRAGETQYF TGTGCCAGCAGCTCGACTAGCGGGAGGGCCGGGGAGACCCAGTACTTC
16 TRBJ1-5 . TRBV18 . CASSPPWGGGNQPQHF TGTGCCAGCTCACCACCATGGGGAGGGGGCAATCAGCCCCAGCATTTT
16 TRBJ2-7 once TRBV28 TRBD2 CASSGGGWYSGNEQYF TGTGCCAGCAGCGGGGGGGGATGGTATAGCGGGAACGAGCAGTACTTC
16 TRBJ2-1 once TRBV5-1 . CASSSARTWSYNEQFF TGCGCCAGCAGCTCCGCACGGACATGGTCCTACAATGAGCAGTTCTTC
15 TRBJ2-2 once TRBV2 . CASSEWAGNTGELFF TGTGCCAGCAGTGAGTGGGCGGGAAACACCGGGGAGCTGTTTTTT